One and the same sample provided the 21 T cell receptor beta chains below, sequenced in a study of T cell repertoires in cytomegalovirus infection. MiXCR was run by TCRdb on the reads, yielding one entry per CDR3 protein. This sample has approximately 750,000 distinct CDR3 sequences, with 35% to 40% found just once. Source material: PBMCs. The receptors derive from a human donor in good health (CMV status not recorded). Some clones in this sample may be carry-over from other donors' samples.

The chain employs TRBV9 and TRBJ1-5; the match to TRBD1 covers 8 bases. Germline V gene sequence: CDR1 SGDLS, CDR2 YYNGEE. The CDR3 has 15 residues. V lost 3 bases and J lost 4; bases outside the gene matches: 6. Here the CDR3 reads CASSGTGFSNQPQHF. The CDR3 bases are TGTGCCAGCAGCGGGACAGGGTTCTCAAATCAGCCCCAGCATTTT.

The chain joins TRBV6-6 to TRBJ2-3; D perhaps matches TRBD1 (5 bases). From germline, CDR1 is MNHNY and CDR2 SVGAGI (reference sequence). The V end lost 0 bases, the J end lost 2 bases, and 18 bases lay between the germline ends. This CDR3 has 18 residues. The CDR3 DNA follows: TGTGCCAGCAGTTACTCTGGGCTAGGACAAGGGGACACAGATACGCAGTATTTT. Protein sequence: CASSYSGLGQGDTDTQYF.

The chain recombines TRBV4-1 with TRBJ2-3; D not resolved. V dropped 1 base and J dropped 2 bases, with 7 bases sitting between them. Germline loops: CDR1 MGHRA, CDR2 YSYEKL. The CDR3 is made up of 14 amino acids. As DNA, the CDR3 is TGCGCCAGCAGCCAAGTTCTCGCCACAGATACGCAGTATTTT. Its translation: CASSQVLATDTQYF.

This chain uses TRBV6-5 with TRBJ2-3; D is possibly TRBD1 or TRBD2 (6 bases each). The CDR3 covers 13 residues. Germline lookup yields CDR1 MNHEY and CDR2 SVGAGI. Trimming took off 7 bases at V and 2 bases at J, with 10 bases between the two ends. The CDR3 nucleotides read TGTGCCAGCACCTCGGGGGCCACAGATACGCAGTATTTT. This codes for CASTSGATDTQYF.

The chain has TRBV18 and TRBJ1-2; D gene unclear. V shed 2 bases and J shed 0 bases, with 7 bases lying between them. In germline, CDR1 is KGHSH, CDR2 LQKENI. The CDR3 consists of 14 residues. The CDR3 region is CASSPDIPNYGYTF. The CDR3 DNA sequence: TGTGCCAGCTCACCAGACATACCTAACTATGGCTACACCTTC.

This rearrangement joins TRBV7-9 to TRBJ2-2; D gene unclear. Germline V gene sequence: CDR1 SEHNR, CDR2 FQNEAQ (reference sequence). The CDR3 length is 14 residues. The V end lost 5 bases, the J end lost 4 bases, and 11 bases lay between the germline ends. This chain's CDR3 is CASSPSLATGELFF. CDR3 DNA: TGTGCCAGCAGCCCTTCGCTTGCCACCGGGGAGCTGTTTTTT.

This clonotype was found a few times. The chain recombines TRBV28 with TRBJ1-3; D remains ambiguous. The V end was cut by 2 bases, the J end by 0 bases, with 14 bases between. The CDR3 contains 17 residues. CDR1 and CDR2 from the germline V gene are MDHEN and SYDVKM. This CDR3 is CASSLRQKLSSGNTIYF. The CDR3 DNA reads as TGTGCCAGCAGTTTAAGGCAGAAACTCTCCTCTGGAAACACCATATATTTT.

This clonotype was counted many times. The chain joins TRBV7-6 to TRBJ2-2, with no clear D. The CDR3 runs 15 residues. In germline, CDR1 is SGHVS, CDR2 FNYEAQ. The germline V and J ends were trimmed by 5 bases and 4 bases, with 14 bases remaining between them. The CDR3 DNA follows: TGTGCCAGCAGCCGGTCCGATTCCAGCACCGGGGAGCTGTTTTTT. This encodes CASSRSDSSTGELFF.

This clonotype was counted ten times or more. This chain joins TRBV7-6 and TRBJ1-1; D not certain. The V and J ends lost 5 bases and 0 bases respectively, with 13 bases between them. The CDR3 totals 15 residues. Germline V lookup: CDR1 SGHVS, CDR2 FNYEAQ. DNA of the CDR3: TGTGCCAGCAGCCCCGCCATTTTTATGAACACTGAAGCTTTCTTT. This encodes CASSPAIFMNTEAFF.

This clonotype has just a few counts. The chain has TRBV12-3 or TRBV12-4 and TRBJ2-1; D gene unclear. The CDR3 is made up of 11 amino acids. Trimming stripped 6 bases from V and 8 bases from J, with 8 bases between. CDR3 DNA sequence: TGTGCCAGCAGACTTTTGGATGAGCAGTTCTTC. It translates to CASRLLDEQFF.

The V call is TRBV28, the J call TRBJ1-5; the match to TRBD1 covers 10 bases. The J segment lost 4 bases and the V segment lost 8 bases, leaving 8 bases of the junction unmatched. In germline, CDR1 is MDHEN, CDR2 SYDVKM. CDR3 length equals 15 residues. CDR3 nucleotide sequence: TGTGCCAGCGTCGGACAGGGGGAAGGGAATCAGCCCCAGCATTTT. As protein: CASVGQGEGNQPQHF.

V usage is TRBV6-6 and J usage is TRBJ1-5, with D possibly matching TRBD1 (5 bases). The CDR3 consists of 18 residues. With 5 bases removed from V and 4 bases from J, the gap between germline ends came to 24 bases. Germline lookup yields CDR1 MNHNY and CDR2 SVGAGI (reference sequence). CDR3 in DNA: TGTGCCAGCAGTCCAAAGCGTGGGGGAGTAGGATATAATCAGCCCCAGCATTTT. Protein: CASSPKRGGVGYNQPQHF.

Notes on this clonotype: One junction end does not reproduce the germline sequence, and a read error may be involved. In DNA form, the CDR3 reads TGTGCCAGCAGCGTAGGGACAGGGGACACCTACGATCAGTACTTC. It encodes CASSVGTGDTYDQYF. This rearrangement joins TRBV9 to TRBJ2-7, with 9 positions matching TRBD1. Per the germline V gene, CDR1 is SGDLS and CDR2 is YYNGEE. This CDR3 is built from 15 residues.

On this clonotype itself: One end of the junction does not line up with germline, which may come from a read error. The DNA of the CDR3 is TGTGCCAGCAGTCTCGTGCCGGGATTGGACACTAAAGCTTTCTTT. Translating it yields CASSLVPGLDTKAFF. The genes are TRBV27 and TRBJ1-1; possibly TRBD1 for D (5 bases). Germline V gene data show CDR1 as MNHEY and CDR2 as SMNVEV (reference sequence). This CDR3 region has 15 residues.

The chain employs TRBV28 and TRBJ1-5, with a possible D match to TRBD1 (5 bases). The CDR3 is 14 residues long. Per the germline V gene, CDR1 is MDHEN and CDR2 is SYDVKM. Trimming took off 6 bases at V and 1 base at J, with 10 bases between the two ends. CDR3 residues: CASRGVPSNQPQHF. The CDR3 DNA reads as TGTGCCAGCAGGGGGGTTCCGAGCAATCAGCCCCAGCATTTT.

This clonotype was detected only a few times. The chain uses TRBV2 and TRBJ1-5; 8 bases are a match to TRBD1. CDR1 and CDR2 (germline): SNHLY, FYNNEI. With V trimmed by 4 bases and J by 1 base, 9 bases remained unmatched. The CDR3 sequence is 17 residues long. The CDR3 nucleotides read TGTGCCAGCAGTGGACAGGGGTTGGCGGGGAGCAATCAGCCCCAGCATTTT. Translation: CASSGQGLAGSNQPQHF.

This clonotype was observed once. The chain is built from TRBV3-1 and TRBJ1-2, with a tentative D call TRBD1 (6 bases). The CDR3 has 12 residues. CDR1 is LGHDT, CDR2 YNNKEL, per germline (reference sequence). V was clipped by 4 bases and J by 6 bases, with 9 bases between them. CDR3 DNA sequence: TGTGCCAGCAGCCGTCGGACAGATGGCTACACCTTC. It codes for CASSRRTDGYTF. The whole variable domain, remainder taken from reference TRBV3-1 and TRBJ1-2, is DTAVSQTPKYLVTQMGNDKSIKCEQNLGHDTMYWYKQDSKKFLKIMFSYNNKELIINETVPNRFSPKSPDKAHLNLHINSLELGDSAVYFCASSRRTDGYTFGSGTRLTVV.

V is TRBV20-1 and J is TRBJ2-3; 12 bases fit TRBD2. Germline-derived CDR1 and CDR2 are DFQATT and SNEGSKA (reference sequence). This CDR3 region has 16 residues. The junction had 7 bases not matched to a gene; V was cut back by 2 bases and J by 4 bases. For the CDR3, the DNA is TGCAGTGCTAGAAGAACTAGCGGGAGGAGCGCAGATACGCAGTATTTT. It codes for CSARRTSGRSADTQYF.

This chain uses TRBV28 with TRBJ1-5; possible D gene TRBD1, 6 bases. With 7 bases removed from V and 0 bases from J, the gap between germline ends came to 10 bases. Germline V gene sequence: CDR1 MDHEN, CDR2 SYDVKM. The CDR3 totals 14 residues. The CDR3 region is CASTWGASNQPQHF. CDR3 nucleotides: TGTGCCAGCACCTGGGGGGCTAGCAATCAGCCCCAGCATTTT.

The chain carries TRBV28 and TRBJ1-3; possible D gene TRBD1, 6 bases. CDR3 length: 17 amino acids. The germline V and J ends were trimmed by 2 bases and 3 bases, with 17 bases remaining between them. CDR1 is MDHEN and CDR2 is SYDVKM in the germline V gene. The CDR3 spells CASSLGLGQQVGNTIYF. CDR3 bases: TGTGCCAGCAGTTTAGGTCTTGGACAGCAAGTTGGAAACACCATATATTTT.

The rearrangement links TRBV7-2 to TRBJ2-1; D unclear. Germline V CDR1 and CDR2: SGHTA, FQGNSA. The CDR3 loop spans 16 amino acids. Trimming removed 3 bases from V and 8 bases from J, with 20 bases in between. CDR3: CASSLRIRGPAHEQFF. CDR3 nucleotide sequence: TGTGCCAGCAGCTTGCGGATCCGCGGCCCAGCGCATGAGCAGTTCTTC. Full variable domain (outside the CDR3, taken from reference TRBV7-2 and TRBJ2-1): GAGVSQSPSNKVTEKGKDVELRCDPISGHTALYWYRQSLGQGLEFLIYFQGNSAPDKSGLPSDRFSAERTGGSVSTLTIQRTQQEDSAVYLCASSLRIRGPAHEQFFGPGTRLTVL.